A selection of T cell receptor beta chains follows, all from one sample in a study of blood T cell repertoires in COVID-19. Data came from immunoSEQ multiplex PCR; TCRdb stores just in-frame clones and leaves some out. The data show about 70,000 clones, approximately 86% seen once. Sequencing was carried out using peripheral blood. Receptor source: an older man with active COVID-19. The CDR3 runs from the conserved cysteine through the conserved F or W.

V gene	J gene	CDR3 protein
TRBV12-3/TRBV12-4	TRBJ1-2	CASSPGFGYGYTF
TRBV9	TRBJ1-3	CASSVGPSGNTIYF
TRBV30	TRBJ1-5	CAWSGGVNQPQHF
TRBV4-2	TRBJ2-2	CASSQDGGRGQNTGELFF
TRBV14	TRBJ1-4	CASSQTGGATNEKLFF
TRBV18	TRBJ1-5	CASSPGEGRLGNQPQHF
TRBV19	TRBJ1-5	CASSIDLNQPQHF
TRBV6-2/TRBV6-3	TRBJ2-1	CASSQEDYNEQFF
TRBV10-2	TRBJ1-5	CASSGDRGNQPQHF
TRBV7-2	TRBJ2-4	CASSPGLAGGPRYIQYF
TRBV11-3	TRBJ2-2	CASRPGVGKNTGELFF
TRBV7-2	TRBJ2-7	CASSPTGFVNEQYF
TRBV7-6	TRBJ1-3	CASSLMRGSGNTIYF
TRBV6-5	TRBJ2-7	CASRGGGRGSYEQYF
TRBV28	TRBJ2-5	CASSPLTSGRPTGETQYF
TRBV5-6	TRBJ1-2	CASSFVGQANYGYTF
TRBV3-1/TRBV3-2	TRBJ2-7	CASEDTSYEQYF
TRBV10-3	TRBJ1-1	CAISDPGRSNTEAFF
TRBV24-1	TRBJ1-2	CATSDLNGVGGYTF
TRBV28	TRBJ2-3	CASSLWASGSTDTQYF
TRBV7-8	TRBJ2-7	CASSPFGRAYEQYF
TRBV30	TRBJ2-5	CAWSVGQTQYF
TRBV5-1	TRBJ2-1	CASTPLAGGNEQFF
TRBV6-5	TRBJ2-3	CASRGLGMDTQYF
TRBV4-3	TRBJ2-1	CASSQDWLANNEQFF
TRBV27	TRBJ2-3	CASSFLAGEGDTQYF
TRBV3-1/TRBV3-2	TRBJ2-1	CASSQAASGRGGEQFF
TRBV6-2/TRBV6-3	TRBJ2-1	CASSYNMRRTYNEQFF
TRBV12-3/TRBV12-4	TRBJ2-7	CASSSSQDYEQYF
TRBV7-8	TRBJ2-1	CASSLGRGTGGYNEQFF
TRBV5-1	TRBJ1-1	CASSPRGGMSTEAFF
TRBV7-2	TRBJ2-3	CASSSPGGTPRGQYF
TRBV3-1/TRBV3-2	TRBJ2-3	CASSQRWTSGPHPHSTDTQYF
TRBV6-4	TRBJ2-2	CASSASPGAGELFF
TRBV29-1	TRBJ1-1	CSGRDRPPNTEAFF
TRBV18	TRBJ2-2	CASSPARETGELFF
TRBV7-3	TRBJ1-2	CASSAETGRVGGYTF
TRBV27	TRBJ2-1	CASSLSRTSHNEQFF
TRBV18	TRBJ2-2	CASSPARRTSVNTGELFF
TRBV19	TRBJ1-1	CASSTRTGYSTEAFF
TRBV7-6	TRBJ2-5	CASSGAASANQETQYF
TRBV6-2/TRBV6-3	TRBJ2-4	CASSYRFLAGENKNIQYF
TRBV5-1	TRBJ2-7	CASRPGTGPYEQYF
TRBV3-1/TRBV3-2	TRBJ2-5	CASRTSGSETQYF
TRBV7-2	TRBJ2-1	CASSGTYNEQFF
TRBV24-1	TRBJ2-2	CATSDPGTDNTGELFF
TRBV25-1	TRBJ1-5	CASSEARVNQPQHF
TRBV27	TRBJ1-5	CASSFGGEAQPQHF
TRBV7-2	TRBJ2-5	CASSSREPPETQYF
TRBV7-2	TRBJ2-7	CASSLLASGIPDF
TRBV5-1	TRBJ1-1	CASSLAPGAVNTEAFF
TRBV28	TRBJ1-2	CATLSPGWGANYGYTF
TRBV28	TRBJ1-5	CASSSQGGQARPQHF
TRBV7-2	TRBJ1-5	CASSLDPGSSQPQHF
TRBV28	TRBJ2-3	CASSPQARASGRGDTQYF
TRBV30	TRBJ2-7	CAWSVPDRGRDAQYF
TRBV11-3	TRBJ1-2	CASSPHLRGNYGYTF
TRBV5-5	TRBJ2-3	CASSPNGIPLLTDTQYF